What follows is one T cell receptor beta chain and its context. The data originate from a study of blood T cell repertoires in COVID-19. Study as a whole: Sites across the United States, Italy and Spain contributed samples from acute and convalescent COVID-19.

Using immunoSEQ multiplex PCR, the repertoire was profiled, and TCRdb retains in-frame clones only, with some absent. The repertoire holds about 100,000 clones, around four fifths seen once, with 12% in the top ten. Trimming removed 8 bases from V and 4 bases from J; junction bases left unmatched: 5. Germline V lookup: CDR1 MNHNS, CDR2 SASEGT. This CDR3 spans 15 amino acids. The V gene is TRBV6-1, the J gene TRBJ2-5; 15 bases map to TRBD2. What was sequenced was peripheral blood. The TCR sequence derives from a woman aged 70-85 years with acute or convalescent COVID-19. CDR3 residues: CASGLAGGLPETQYF. The CDR3 DNA reads TGTGCCAGCGGACTAGCGGGGGGGCTCCCAGAGACCCAGTACTTC.